Listed here are 7 T cell receptor beta chains from one sample, sequenced in a study of T cells in Graves' hyperthyroidism and ophthalmopathy (dated by TCRdb to between 2018 and 2021). Library creation used multiplex PCR. TCRdb shows the sequencer as Illumina HiSeq 2000. The TCR beta CDR3 regions were amplified from the RNA transcripts. A first-round RT-PCR of the TCR CDR3 used the HTBI primer set with the Qiagen OneStep RT-PCR kit. TCRdb reran the public reads through fastp at Q25 and MiXCR, keeping productive beta chains. All rows with the same CDR3 protein become a single entry with the most common DNA and genes. Counted in this sample were approximately 600,000 distinct CDR3 sequences; around 14% of them appeared once. Around 7% of the sample is taken by the ten largest. Input material: blood. The source of these receptors is a woman aged 18-29 years with Graves' ophthalmopathy.

This clonotype showed up many times. The chain couples TRBV27 to TRBJ2-1, with D unresolved. The germline CDR1 and CDR2 sequences are MNHEY and SMNVEV (reference sequence). Trimming left V 8 bases short and J 8 bases short, with 16 bases between. The CDR3 is 13 amino acids. CDR3 bases: TGTGCCAGCCTAGGACGAGGTATCGATGAGCAGTTCTTC. It encodes CASLGRGIDEQFF.

V usage is TRBV7-9 and J usage is TRBJ2-7; 11 nucleotides line up with TRBD2. CDR3 length: 16 residues. V gave up 5 bases and J gave up 4 bases; unmatched junction bases: 10. Germline V gene lookup returns CDR1 SEHNR and CDR2 FQNEAQ (reference sequence). CDR3 amino acids: CASSTRGTSGIYEQYF. The CDR3 DNA sequence: TGTGCCAGCAGCACTCGCGGGACTAGCGGAATTTACGAGCAGTACTTC. Complete variable domain (other parts from reference TRBV7-9 and TRBJ2-7): DTGVSQNPRHKITKRGQNVTFRCDPISEHNRLYWYRQTLGQGPEFLTYFQNEAQLEKSRLLSDRFSAERPKGSFSTLEIQRTEQGDSAMYLCASSTRGTSGIYEQYFGPGTRLTVT.

This sequence joins TRBV20-1 and TRBJ1-3; no clear D. From germline, CDR1 is DFQATT and CDR2 SNEGSKA (reference sequence). CDR3 length: 14 amino acids. V lost 6 bases, J lost 3 bases, and 15 bases lay in between. This chain's CDR3 is CSASSRANGNTIYF. The DNA of the CDR3 is TGCAGTGCCTCAAGTCGGGCTAATGGAAACACCATATATTTT.

This clonotype has ten or more counts. The genes are TRBV20-1 and TRBJ1-2; 8 bases agree with TRBD1. V gave up 6 bases and J gave up 3 bases; unmatched junction bases: 0. This CDR3 is 11 amino acids long. Germline V gene lookup returns CDR1 DFQATT and CDR2 SNEGSKA (reference sequence). CDR3: CSAQGDYGYTF. Here the CDR3 DNA reads TGCAGTGCACAGGGGGACTATGGCTACACCTTC.

The chain joins TRBV7-9 to TRBJ2-4; D is possibly TRBD1 (6 bases). Looked up from germline, CDR1 is SEHNR and CDR2 is FQNEAQ (reference sequence). The CDR3 has 16 residues. Trimming stripped 5 bases from V and 3 bases from J, with 17 bases between. CDR3 DNA sequence: TGTGCCAGCAGCCCCGGTGGAGTAGGGGGCAAAAACATTCAGTACTTC. Its translation is CASSPGGVGGKNIQYF.

This clonotype was recorded many times. The CDR3 DNA reads TGTGCCAGCAGTTTAGGGGACAGGGGCGATGAGCAGTTCTTC. Its translation: CASSLGDRGDEQFF. J is TRBJ2-1 and V is TRBV28; 10 positions match TRBD1. CDR3 length: 14 amino acids. Trimming took 2 bases from V and 8 from J; bases not matched to a gene: 3. The germline V gene has CDR1 MDHEN and CDR2 SYDVKM. Drawing the rest from reference TRBV28 and TRBJ2-1, the complete variable domain is DVKVTQSSRYLVKRTGEKVFLECVQDMDHENMFWYRQDPGLGLRLIYFSYDVKMKEKGDIPEGYSVSREKKERFSLILESASTNQTSMYLCASSLGDRGDEQFFGPGTRLTVL.

This clonotype was observed a few times. The chain recombines TRBV30 with TRBJ1-2; D remains ambiguous. Germline values: CDR1 GTSNPN, CDR2 SVGIG (reference sequence). The ends were cut back, 0 bases at V and 5 bases at J, with 25 bases in the middle. The CDR3 length is 18 residues. The CDR3 loop is CAWSVEDSYIHPKYGYTF. Written as DNA, the CDR3 is TGTGCCTGGAGTGTAGAGGACTCCTATATCCATCCAAAGTATGGCTACACCTTC.